Described below is a single T cell receptor (beta chain) sequence and its context. These data are taken from a study of blood T cell repertoires in COVID-19. For the study at large: COVID-19 samples from acute and convalescent phases originated in the United States, Italy and Spain. PBMCs, B-cell-depleted T cells, or T cells were the source of the cDNA or gDNA that made up the material.

The CDR3 covers 15 residues. In germline, CDR1 is SEHNR, CDR2 FQNEAQ (reference sequence). Trimming at V came to 3 bases and at J to 6 bases, leaving 8 bases not matched to a gene. Authors' analysis steps: How many nucleated cells were present was estimated from reference gene primer amplification. Assay: immunoSEQ multiplex PCR; the TCRdb copy retains only in-frame clones and omits some. V, J and clone size derive from that table, while D and trimming were established from the DNA sequence. Here the sample spans about 210,000 clones, about nine tenths being singletons. This TCR was sampled from a man aged 18 to 35 with active or convalescent COVID-19. The V and J genes are TRBV7-9 and TRBJ1-2; TRBD1 matches 9 bases. Sequenced material: peripheral blood. CDR3 bases: TGTGCCAGCAGCTTCGAGGGACAGGGTCGAAATGGCTACACCTTC. Amino acids: CASSFEGQGRNGYTF. Supplemented by reference TRBV7-9 and TRBJ1-2, the full variable domain reads DTGVSQNPRHKITKRGQNVTFRCDPISEHNRLYWYRQTLGQGPEFLTYFQNEAQLEKSRLLSDRFSAERPKGSFSTLEIQRTEQGDSAMYLCASSFEGQGRNGYTFGSGTRLTVV.